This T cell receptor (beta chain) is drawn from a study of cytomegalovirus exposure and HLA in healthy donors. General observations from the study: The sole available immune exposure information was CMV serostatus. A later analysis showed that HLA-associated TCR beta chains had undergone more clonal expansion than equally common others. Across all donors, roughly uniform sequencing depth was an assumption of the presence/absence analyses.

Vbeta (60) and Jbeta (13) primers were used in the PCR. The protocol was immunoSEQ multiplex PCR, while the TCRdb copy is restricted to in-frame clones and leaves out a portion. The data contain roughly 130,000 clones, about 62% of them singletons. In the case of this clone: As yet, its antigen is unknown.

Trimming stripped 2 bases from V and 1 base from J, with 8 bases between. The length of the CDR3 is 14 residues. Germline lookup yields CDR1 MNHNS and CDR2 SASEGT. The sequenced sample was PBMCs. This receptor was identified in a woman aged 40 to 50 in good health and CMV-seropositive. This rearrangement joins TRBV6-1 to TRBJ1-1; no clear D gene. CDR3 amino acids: CASSEQAQNTEAFF. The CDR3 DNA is TGTGCCAGCAGTGAACAGGCCCAGAACACTGAAGCTTTCTTT.